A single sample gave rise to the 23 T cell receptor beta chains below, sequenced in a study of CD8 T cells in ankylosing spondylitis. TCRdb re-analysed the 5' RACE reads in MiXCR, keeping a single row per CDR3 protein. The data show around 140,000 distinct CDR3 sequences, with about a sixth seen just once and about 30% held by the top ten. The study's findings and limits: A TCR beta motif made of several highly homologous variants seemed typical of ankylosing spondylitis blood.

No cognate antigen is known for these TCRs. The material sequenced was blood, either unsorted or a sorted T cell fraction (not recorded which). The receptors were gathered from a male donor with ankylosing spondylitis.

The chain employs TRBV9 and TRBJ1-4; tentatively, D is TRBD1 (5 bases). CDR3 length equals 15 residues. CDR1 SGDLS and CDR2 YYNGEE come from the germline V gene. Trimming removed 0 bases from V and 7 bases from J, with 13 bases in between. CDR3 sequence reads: CASSVAGSGGEKLFF. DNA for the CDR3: TGTGCCAGCAGCGTAGCAGGGAGCGGAGGTGAAAAACTGTTTTTT.

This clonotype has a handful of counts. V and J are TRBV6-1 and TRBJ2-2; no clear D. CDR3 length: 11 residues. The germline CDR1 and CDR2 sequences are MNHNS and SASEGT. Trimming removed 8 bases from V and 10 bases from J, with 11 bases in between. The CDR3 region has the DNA TGTGCCAGCGGGTTGGTCACGGAGCTGTTTTTT. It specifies CASGLVTELFF.

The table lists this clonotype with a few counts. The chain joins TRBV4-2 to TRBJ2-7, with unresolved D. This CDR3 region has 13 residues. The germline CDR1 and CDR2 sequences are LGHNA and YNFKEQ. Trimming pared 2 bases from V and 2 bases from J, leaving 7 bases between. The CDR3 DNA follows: TGTGCCAGCAGCCAACTGTCTCCCTACGAGCAGTACTTC. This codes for CASSQLSPYEQYF.

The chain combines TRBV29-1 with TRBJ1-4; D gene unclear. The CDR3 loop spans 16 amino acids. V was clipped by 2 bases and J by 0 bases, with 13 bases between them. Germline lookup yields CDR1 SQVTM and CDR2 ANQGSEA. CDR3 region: CSVECLHPATNEKLFF. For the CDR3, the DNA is TGCAGCGTTGAATGTTTACACCCCGCAACTAATGAAAAACTGTTTTTT.

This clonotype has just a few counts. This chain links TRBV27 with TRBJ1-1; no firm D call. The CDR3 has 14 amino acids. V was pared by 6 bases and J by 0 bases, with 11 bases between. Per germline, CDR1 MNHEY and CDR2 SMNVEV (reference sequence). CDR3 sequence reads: CASSLTPMNTEAFF. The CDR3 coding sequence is TGTGCCAGCAGCCTGACACCAATGAACACTGAAGCTTTCTTT.

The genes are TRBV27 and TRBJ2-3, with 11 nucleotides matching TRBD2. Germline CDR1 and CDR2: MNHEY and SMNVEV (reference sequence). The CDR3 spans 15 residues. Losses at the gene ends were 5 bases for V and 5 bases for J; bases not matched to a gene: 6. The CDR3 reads CASSALAGGVDTQYF. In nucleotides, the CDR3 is TGTGCCAGCAGTGCCCTAGCGGGAGGCGTAGATACGCAGTATTTT.

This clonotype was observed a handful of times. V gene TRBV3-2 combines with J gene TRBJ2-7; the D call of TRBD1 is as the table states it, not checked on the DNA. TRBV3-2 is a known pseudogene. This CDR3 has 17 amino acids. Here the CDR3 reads CASSQGPIAKISYEQYF. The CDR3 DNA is TGTGCCAGCAGCCAGGGGCCTATAGCGAAAATTTCCTACGAGCAGTACTTC.

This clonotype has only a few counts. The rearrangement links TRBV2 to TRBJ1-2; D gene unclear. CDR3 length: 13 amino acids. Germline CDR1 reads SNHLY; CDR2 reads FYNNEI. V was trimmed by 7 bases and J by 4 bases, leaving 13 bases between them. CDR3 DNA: TGTGCCAGCAACTGGAGGGAACTCTATGGCTACACCTTC. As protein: CASNWRELYGYTF.

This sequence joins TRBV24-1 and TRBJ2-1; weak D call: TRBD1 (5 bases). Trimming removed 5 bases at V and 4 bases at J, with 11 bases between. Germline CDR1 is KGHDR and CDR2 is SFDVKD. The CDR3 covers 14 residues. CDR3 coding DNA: TGTGCCACCAGTGGGGCAGACAGATACAATGAGCAGTTCTTC. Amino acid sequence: CATSGADRYNEQFF.

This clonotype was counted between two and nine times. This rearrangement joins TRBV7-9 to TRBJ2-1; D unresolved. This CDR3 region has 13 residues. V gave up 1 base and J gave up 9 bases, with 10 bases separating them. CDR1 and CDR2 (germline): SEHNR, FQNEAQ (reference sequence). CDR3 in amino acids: CASSLEIQSEQFF. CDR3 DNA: TGTGCCAGCAGCTTAGAAATACAGAGTGAGCAGTTCTTC.

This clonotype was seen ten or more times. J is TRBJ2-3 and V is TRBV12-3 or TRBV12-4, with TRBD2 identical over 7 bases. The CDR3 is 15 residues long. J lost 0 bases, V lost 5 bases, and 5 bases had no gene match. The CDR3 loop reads CASSPLAVSTDTQYF. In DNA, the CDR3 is TGTGCCAGCAGTCCCCTAGCGGTTAGCACAGATACGCAGTATTTT.

In DNA form, the CDR3 reads TGTGCCAGCAGCGCAGTAGGACAGGGCCTGCCCTACGAGCAGTACTTC. Its translation: CASSAVGQGLPYEQYF. V usage is TRBV9 and J usage is TRBJ2-7; 8 bases are a match to TRBD1. Trimming at V came to 3 bases and at J to 2 bases, leaving 10 bases not matched to a gene. Looked up from germline, CDR1 is SGDLS and CDR2 is YYNGEE. This CDR3 region has 16 residues.

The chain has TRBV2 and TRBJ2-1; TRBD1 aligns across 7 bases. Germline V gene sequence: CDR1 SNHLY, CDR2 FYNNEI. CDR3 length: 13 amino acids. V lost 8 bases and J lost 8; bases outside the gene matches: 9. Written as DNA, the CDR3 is TGTGCCAGCGCGAAGAACAGGGGATATGAGCAGTTCTTC. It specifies CASAKNRGYEQFF.

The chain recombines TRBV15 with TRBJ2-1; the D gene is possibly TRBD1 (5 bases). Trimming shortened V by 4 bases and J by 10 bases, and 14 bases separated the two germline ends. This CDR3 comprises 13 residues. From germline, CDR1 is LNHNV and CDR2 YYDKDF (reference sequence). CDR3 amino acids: CATSTRGAEEQFF. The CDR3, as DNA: TGTGCCACCAGCACCCGTGGGGCGGAGGAGCAGTTCTTC.

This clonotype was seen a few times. The CDR3 nucleotides read TGCAGTGCTACTAGCGGGAGGGCCGGCGGGGAGCTGTTTTTT. Amino acids: CSATSGRAGGELFF. This chain links TRBV20-1 with TRBJ2-2; TRBD2 matches 12 bases. The V and J ends lost 4 bases and 7 bases, in that order; junction bases with no gene match: 4. The CDR3 is 14 residues long. From germline, CDR1 is DFQATT and CDR2 SNEGSKA (reference sequence).

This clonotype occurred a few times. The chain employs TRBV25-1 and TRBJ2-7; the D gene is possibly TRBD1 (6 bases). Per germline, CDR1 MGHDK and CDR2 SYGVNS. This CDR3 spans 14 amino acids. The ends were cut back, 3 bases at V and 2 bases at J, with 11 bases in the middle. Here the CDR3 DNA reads TGTGCCAGCAGTGATTGGGACACAACCTACGAGCAGTACTTC. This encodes CASSDWDTTYEQYF.

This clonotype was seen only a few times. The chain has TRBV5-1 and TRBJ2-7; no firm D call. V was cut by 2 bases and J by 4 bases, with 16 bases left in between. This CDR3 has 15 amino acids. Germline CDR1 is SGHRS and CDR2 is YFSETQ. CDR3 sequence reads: CASSFLPPWDYEQYF. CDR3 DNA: TGCGCCAGCAGCTTTTTGCCCCCCTGGGATTACGAGCAGTACTTC.

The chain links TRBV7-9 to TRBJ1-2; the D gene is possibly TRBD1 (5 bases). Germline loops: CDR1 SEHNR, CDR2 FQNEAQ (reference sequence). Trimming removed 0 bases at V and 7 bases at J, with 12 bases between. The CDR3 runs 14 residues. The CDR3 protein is CASSLAPAGTGYTF. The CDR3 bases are TGTGCCAGCAGCTTAGCGCCGGCAGGGACTGGCTACACCTTC.

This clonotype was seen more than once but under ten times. CDR3 loop: CASSWSGFGSYNEQFF. In DNA, the CDR3 is TGTGCCAGCAGTTGGTCGGGGTTTGGCTCCTACAATGAGCAGTTCTTC. The chain carries TRBV27 and TRBJ2-1; perhaps TRBD2 as D (5 bases). Germline V gene data show CDR1 as MNHEY and CDR2 as SMNVEV (reference sequence). This CDR3 contains 16 residues. The germline V and J ends were trimmed by 4 bases and 0 bases, with 13 bases remaining between them.

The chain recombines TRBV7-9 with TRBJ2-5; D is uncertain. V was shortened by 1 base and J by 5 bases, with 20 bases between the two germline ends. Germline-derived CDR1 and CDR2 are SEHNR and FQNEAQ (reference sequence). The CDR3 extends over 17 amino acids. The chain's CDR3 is CASSLGAQAGEVETQYF. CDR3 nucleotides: TGTGCCAGCAGCTTAGGGGCACAAGCCGGTGAGGTGGAGACCCAGTACTTC.

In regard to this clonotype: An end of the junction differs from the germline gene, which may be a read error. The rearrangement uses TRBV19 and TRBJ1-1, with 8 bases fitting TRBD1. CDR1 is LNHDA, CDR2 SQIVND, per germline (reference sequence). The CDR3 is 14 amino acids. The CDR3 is CASSPGGQNAEAFF. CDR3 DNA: TGTGCCAGTAGTCCAGGGGGCCAGAACGCTGAAGCTTTCTTT.

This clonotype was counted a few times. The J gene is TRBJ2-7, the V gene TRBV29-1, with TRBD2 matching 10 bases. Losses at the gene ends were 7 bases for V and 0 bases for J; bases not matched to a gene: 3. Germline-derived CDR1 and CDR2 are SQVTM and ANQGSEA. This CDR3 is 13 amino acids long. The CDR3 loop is CSARLAGSYEQYF. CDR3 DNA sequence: TGCAGCGCAAGACTAGCGGGCTCCTACGAGCAGTACTTC.

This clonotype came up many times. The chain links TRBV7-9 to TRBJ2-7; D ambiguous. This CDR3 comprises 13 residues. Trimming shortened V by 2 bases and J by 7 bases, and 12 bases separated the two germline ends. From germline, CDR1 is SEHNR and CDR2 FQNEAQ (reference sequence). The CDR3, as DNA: TGTGCCAGCAGCTTAATCGACATCCCTGAGCAGTACTTC. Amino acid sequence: CASSLIDIPEQYF.